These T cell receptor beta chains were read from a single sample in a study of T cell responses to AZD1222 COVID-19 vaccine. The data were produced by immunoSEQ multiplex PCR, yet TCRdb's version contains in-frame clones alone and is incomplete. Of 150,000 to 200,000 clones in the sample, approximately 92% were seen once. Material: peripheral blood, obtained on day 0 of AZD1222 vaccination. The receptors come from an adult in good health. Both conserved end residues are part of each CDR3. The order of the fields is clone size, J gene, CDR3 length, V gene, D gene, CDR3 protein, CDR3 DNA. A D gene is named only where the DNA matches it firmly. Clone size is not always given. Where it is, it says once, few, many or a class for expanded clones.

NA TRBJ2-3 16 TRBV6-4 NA CASSDSVDRGTDTQYF TGTGCCAGCAGTGACTCCGTCGACCGTGGCACAGATACGCAGTATTTT
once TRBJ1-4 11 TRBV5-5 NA CASSPREKLFF TGTGCCAGCAGCCCGAGAGAAAAACTGTTTTTT
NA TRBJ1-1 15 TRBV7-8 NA CASSPDRLVNTEAFF TGTGCCAGCAGCCCGGATCGGTTGGTGAACACTGAAGCTTTCTTT
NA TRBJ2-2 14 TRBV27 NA CASSFLANTGELFF TGTGCCAGCAGTTTTCTGGCGAACACCGGGGAGCTGTTTTTT
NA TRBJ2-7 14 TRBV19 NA CASSIGRERDEQYF TGTGCCAGTAGTATAGGGAGGGAAAGGGACGAGCAGTACTTC
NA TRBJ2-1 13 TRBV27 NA CASSFRGGNEQFF TGTGCCAGCAGTTTCAGGGGCGGCAATGAGCAGTTCTTC
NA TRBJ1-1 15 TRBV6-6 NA CASSYARPSGTEAFF TGTGCCAGCAGTTATGCCAGGCCCTCGGGCACTGAAGCTTTCTTT
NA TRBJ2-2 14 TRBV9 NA CASSAPLGTGELFF TGTGCCAGCAGCGCCCCTTTGGGCACCGGGGAGCTGTTTTTT
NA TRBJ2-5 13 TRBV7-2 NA CASSFTGRETQYF TGTGCCAGCAGCTTTACAGGGAGGGAGACCCAGTACTTC
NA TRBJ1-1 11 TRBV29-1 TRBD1 CSVGTGPEAFF TGCAGCGTTGGGACAGGACCCGAAGCTTTCTTT
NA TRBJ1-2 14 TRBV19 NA CASSIDRGNYGYTF TGTGCCAGTAGTATAGACAGGGGAAACTATGGCTACACCTTC
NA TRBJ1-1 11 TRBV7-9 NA CASSPPGGVFF TGTGCCAGCAGCCCCCCCGGGGGTGTTTTCTTT
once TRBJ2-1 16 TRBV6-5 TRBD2 CASSYLRTSGRGGQFF TGTGCCAGCAGTTACCTCAGGACTAGCGGGAGAGGCGGGCAGTTCTTC
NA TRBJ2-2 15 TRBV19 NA CASGQDYRYTGELFF TGTGCCAGTGGTCAGGACTACAGATACACCGGGGAGCTGTTTTTT
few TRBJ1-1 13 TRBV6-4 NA CASSRDENTEAFF TGTGCCAGCAGTCGTGACGAGAACACTGAAGCTTTCTTT
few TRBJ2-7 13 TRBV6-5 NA CASTRAVPDEQYF TGTGCCAGCACCCGTGCGGTTCCGGACGAGCAGTACTTC
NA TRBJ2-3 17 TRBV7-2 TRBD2 CASSFRLAGGAGDTQYF TGTGCCAGCAGCTTCAGACTAGCGGGAGGGGCAGGAGATACGCAGTATTTT
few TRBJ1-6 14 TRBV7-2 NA CASSLDGYNSPLHF TGTGCCAGCAGCTTAGACGGATATAATTCACCCCTCCACTTT
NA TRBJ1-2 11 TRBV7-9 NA CASSLQKGYTF TGTGCCAGCAGCTTACAGAAAGGCTACACCTTC
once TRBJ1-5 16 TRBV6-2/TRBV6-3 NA CASSYSKGWSNQPQHF TGTGCCAGCAGTTACTCGAAGGGTTGGAGCAATCAGCCCCAGCATTTT
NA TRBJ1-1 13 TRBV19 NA CASSRHSGAEAFF TGTGCCAGTAGTCGTCACTCGGGAGCTGAAGCTTTCTTT
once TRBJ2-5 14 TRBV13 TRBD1 CASSFWTGGESQYF TGTGCCAGCAGCTTCTGGACAGGTGGCGAGAGCCAGTACTTC
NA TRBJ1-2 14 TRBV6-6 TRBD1 CASSPTGGAYGYTF TGTGCCAGCAGTCCTACAGGGGGCGCTTATGGCTACACCTTC
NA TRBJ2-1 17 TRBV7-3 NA CASSLGAGGLSYNEQFF TGTGCCAGCAGCTTAGGGGCGGGCGGACTCTCCTACAATGAGCAGTTCTTC
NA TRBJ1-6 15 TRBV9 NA CASSVRGENNSPLHF TGTGCCAGCAGCGTAAGGGGGGAGAATAATTCACCCCTCCACTTT
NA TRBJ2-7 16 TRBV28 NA CASSRSTGRGTYEQYF TGTGCCAGCAGTCGCTCGACAGGGCGCGGGACCTACGAGCAGTACTTC
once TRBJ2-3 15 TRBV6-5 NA CASSQGRSSTDTQYF TGTGCCAGCAGCCAGGGACGGTCTAGCACAGATACGCAGTATTTT
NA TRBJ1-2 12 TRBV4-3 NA CASSQSNYGYTF TGCGCCAGCAGCCAATCCAACTATGGCTACACCTTC
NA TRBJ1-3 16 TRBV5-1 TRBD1 CASSLEGGAYGNTIYF TGCGCCAGCAGCTTGGAAGGGGGCGCGTATGGAAACACCATATATTTT
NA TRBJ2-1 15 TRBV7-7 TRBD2 CASSLHLADYNEQFF TGTGCCAGCAGCTTGCACCTAGCGGACTACAATGAGCAGTTCTTC
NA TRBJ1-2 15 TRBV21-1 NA CASSNTGTPRYGYTF TGTGCCAGCAGCAATACAGGAACCCCGCGGTATGGCTACACCTTC
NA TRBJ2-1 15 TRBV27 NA CASSFTDGSYNEQFF TGTGCCAGCAGTTTTACGGACGGGTCCTACAATGAGCAGTTCTTC
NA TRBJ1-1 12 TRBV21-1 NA CASSKSPRAAFF TGTGCCAGCAGCAAATCCCCCAGGGCGGCTTTCTTT
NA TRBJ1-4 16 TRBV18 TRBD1 CASSGTVLRSNEKLFF TGTGCCAGCTCCGGGACAGTTCTTCGGTCTAATGAAAAACTGTTTTTT
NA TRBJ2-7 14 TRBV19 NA CASSSPTDYYEQYF TGTGCCAGTAGTTCTCCGACAGATTACTACGAGCAGTACTTC
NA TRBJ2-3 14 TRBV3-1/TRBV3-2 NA CASRETGNTDTQYF TGTGCCAGCAGAGAAACAGGGAACACAGATACGCAGTATTTT
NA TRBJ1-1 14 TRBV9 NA CASSVEGLGTEAFF TGTGCCAGCAGCGTAGAGGGGCTAGGCACTGAAGCTTTCTTT
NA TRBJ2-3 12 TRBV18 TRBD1 CASSPRGNTQYF TGTGCCAGCTCACCCAGGGGGAATACGCAGTATTTT
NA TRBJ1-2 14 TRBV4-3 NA CASSQDRAPGGYTF TGCGCCAGCAGCCAAGATAGGGCCCCAGGGGGCTACACCTTC
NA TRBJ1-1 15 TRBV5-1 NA CASSWGGGVNTEAFF TGCGCCAGCAGCTGGGGCGGAGGGGTGAACACTGAAGCTTTCTTT
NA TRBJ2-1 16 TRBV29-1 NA CSVEDGRQGLYNEQFF TGCAGCGTTGAAGATGGTCGGCAGGGGCTTTATAATGAGCAGTTCTTC
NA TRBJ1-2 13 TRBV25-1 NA CASYEGGAHGYTF TGTGCCAGCTACGAGGGAGGGGCACATGGCTACACCTTC
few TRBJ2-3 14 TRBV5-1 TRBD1 CASSLGQGRDTQYF TGCGCCAGCAGCTTGGGACAGGGCCGGGATACGCAGTATTTT
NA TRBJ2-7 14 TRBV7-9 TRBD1 CASSGGQGRYEQYF TGTGCCAGCAGCGGAGGACAGGGTCGTTACGAGCAGTACTTC
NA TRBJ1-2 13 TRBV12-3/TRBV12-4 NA CASSQVAGGGYTF TGTGCCAGCAGCCAGGTAGCCGGAGGTGGCTACACCTTC
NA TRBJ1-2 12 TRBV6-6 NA CASSFESAGYTF TGTGCCAGCTCATTCGAAAGTGCCGGCTACACCTTC
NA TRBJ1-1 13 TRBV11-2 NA CASSRDANTEAFF TGTGCCAGCAGCCGGGACGCGAACACTGAAGCTTTCTTT
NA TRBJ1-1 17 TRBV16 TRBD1 CASSPSSGQGWNTEAFF TGTGCCAGCAGCCCCTCCTCCGGACAGGGCTGGAACACTGAAGCTTTCTTT
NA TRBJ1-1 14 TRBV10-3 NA CAISEPNRGEEAFF TGTGCCATCAGTGAGCCGAATCGGGGGGAAGAAGCTTTCTTT
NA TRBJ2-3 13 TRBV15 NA CATSRDRGRAPYF TGTGCCACCAGCAGAGATCGGGGACGGGCCCCGTATTTT